The 17 T cell receptor beta chains listed next were all sequenced from one sample in a study of blood T cell repertoires in COVID-19. Some clones are missing from TCRdb's copy, which holds only in-frame ones; the method was immunoSEQ multiplex PCR. Of some 140,000 clones in the sample, roughly four fifths were seen once. Sequencing was performed on peripheral blood. The origin of the receptors is a woman aged 55-75 years with acute or convalescent COVID-19.

The chain combines TRBV3-1 (or the pseudogene TRBV3-2) with TRBJ1-1; maybe TRBD1 (5 bases). From germline, CDR1 is LGHDT and CDR2 YNNKEL (reference sequence). The CDR3 contains 15 residues. Trimming shortened V by 4 bases and J by 6 bases, and 18 bases separated the two germline ends. The CDR3 sequence: CASSLGVTKGSEAFF. As DNA, the CDR3 is TGTGCCAGCAGCCTAGGGGTAACCAAGGGCTCTGAAGCTTTCTTT.

The chain employs TRBV7-9 and TRBJ2-2, with 7 bases identical to TRBD1. Germline lookup yields CDR1 SEHNR and CDR2 FQNEAQ (reference sequence). V lost 5 bases to trimming and J lost 6 bases; unmatched junction nucleotides: 6. The length of the CDR3 is 14 residues. CDR3 DNA sequence: TGTGCCAGCAGCCACGGGACAGTTGCCGGGGAGCTGTTTTTT. Translation: CASSHGTVAGELFF.

As regards this clone: Other DNA variants within this sample encode the same CDR3. J is TRBJ1-6 and V is TRBV30; TRBD1 might be the D (5 bases). Germline V gene lookup returns CDR1 GTSNPN and CDR2 SVGIG (reference sequence). This CDR3 is 14 amino acids long. Trimming left V 0 bases short and J 5 bases short, with 8 bases between. The CDR3 here is CAWSVDSNNSPLHF. CDR3 coding DNA: TGTGCCTGGAGTGTTGACAGCAATAATTCACCCCTCCACTTT.

The chain recombines TRBV4-1 with TRBJ1-2, with D possibly being TRBD1 (6 bases). Per the germline V gene, CDR1 is MGHRA and CDR2 is YSYEKL. The CDR3 length is 14 residues. V shed 7 bases and J shed 6 bases, with 18 bases lying between them. Here the CDR3 DNA reads TGCGCCAGCACCAGCCCCGGGACATTTAATGGCTACACCTTC. It specifies CASTSPGTFNGYTF.

Here the CDR3 reads CASSFSGGALETQYF. The CDR3 bases are TGTGCCAGCAGCTTTAGCGGGGGGGCCCTGGAGACCCAGTACTTC. The genes are TRBV11-2 and TRBJ2-5; 11 nucleotides line up with TRBD2. The germline V gene has CDR1 SGHAT and CDR2 FQNNGV. CDR3 size: 15 residues. Trimming at V came to 3 bases and at J to 5 bases, leaving 5 bases not matched to a gene.

The chain links TRBV23-1 to TRBJ2-7; D unresolved. TRBV23-1 is an open reading frame, and its role is uncertain. This CDR3 comprises 14 residues. The ends were cut back, 0 bases at V and 4 bases at J, with 10 bases in the middle. The CDR3 DNA reads as TGCGCCAGCAGTCAATCTTCACCAGGTTACGAGCAGTACGTC. Protein sequence: CASSQSSPGYEQYV.

The chain joins TRBV4-2 to TRBJ2-2; 14 positions agree with TRBD2. CDR1 LGHNA and CDR2 YNFKEQ come from the germline V gene. Unmatched junction bases numbered 14, after V lost 3 bases and J lost 2 bases. The CDR3 sequence is 21 residues long. The CDR3 sequence is CASSQTKGLAGALENTGELFF. Written as DNA, the CDR3 is TGTGCCAGCAGCCAGACAAAGGGACTAGCGGGGGCCTTAGAAAACACCGGGGAGCTGTTTTTT.

Concerning this clone: This sample includes further DNA sequences coding for the same CDR3. This chain links TRBV18 with TRBJ1-1, with no clear D. This CDR3 has 14 amino acids. Trimming stripped 2 bases from V and 1 base from J, with 8 bases between. Germline assignment: CDR1 KGHSH and CDR2 LQKENI. The CDR3 protein is CASSPVSRNTEAFF. The CDR3 DNA is TGTGCCAGCTCACCAGTAAGCCGGAACACTGAAGCTTTCTTT.

The chain uses TRBV7-6 and TRBJ1-2; TRBD1 agrees at 7 bases. CDR1 is SGHVS and CDR2 is FNYEAQ in the germline V gene. V gave up 4 bases and J gave up 8 bases; unmatched junction bases: 13. The CDR3 has 15 amino acids. The DNA of the CDR3 is TGTGCCAGCAGCTCAAGCCGAGGGGGCAATAGGGGCTACACCTTC. As protein: CASSSSRGGNRGYTF.

The V gene is TRBV3-1 (or the pseudogene TRBV3-2), the J gene TRBJ1-4; D unclear. The germline V gene encodes CDR1 LGHDT and CDR2 YNNKEL (reference sequence). The V end lost 0 bases, the J end lost 4 bases, and 9 bases lay between the germline ends. This CDR3 region has 15 residues. CDR3 region: CASSQDLPVNEKLFF. The CDR3 DNA follows: TGTGCCAGCAGCCAAGATCTCCCCGTTAATGAAAAACTGTTTTTT.

CDR3 region: CASTLRAEAFF. In DNA, the CDR3 is TGTGCCAGCACCCTCCGGGCTGAAGCTTTCTTT. The V and J genes are TRBV2 and TRBJ1-1; D uncertain. Trimming stripped 7 bases from V and 6 bases from J, with 9 bases between. This CDR3 is built from 11 residues. Germline loops: CDR1 SNHLY, CDR2 FYNNEI.

The chain links TRBV5-1 to TRBJ1-2; perhaps TRBD1 as D (6 bases). The CDR3 length is 14 residues. Trimming removed 1 base from V and 5 bases from J, with 12 bases in between. Germline loops: CDR1 SGHRS, CDR2 YFSETQ. The CDR3 region is CASSLTGNGYGYTF. CDR3 sequence (DNA): TGCGCCAGCAGCTTGACAGGGAATGGGTATGGCTACACCTTC.

The chain is built from TRBV25-1 and TRBJ2-7; TRBD2 aligns across 7 bases. The V gene end was trimmed by 1 base and the J gene end by 6 bases; junction bases not matched to a gene: 9. The germline V gene has CDR1 MGHDK and CDR2 SYGVNS. The CDR3 has 15 residues. The CDR3, as DNA: TGTGCCAGCAGTGAATTGGGGACGCGGGGGTTCGAGCAGTACTTC. Protein: CASSELGTRGFEQYF.

The chain employs TRBV27 and TRBJ1-1, with 9 positions matching TRBD1. This CDR3 has 16 residues. The V and J ends lost 2 bases and 5 bases, in that order; junction bases with no gene match: 9. The germline gives CDR1 MNHEY, CDR2 SMNVEV (reference sequence). CDR3 in DNA: TGTGCCAGCAGTTTAATGGGGACAGGGTTTCGGACTGAAGCTTTCTTT. Translating gives CASSLMGTGFRTEAFF.

The chain is built from TRBV7-8 and TRBJ2-2; 7 bases fit TRBD1. Trimming took 4 bases from V and 8 from J; bases not matched to a gene: 16. This CDR3 contains 17 residues. Looked up from germline, CDR1 is SGHVS and CDR2 is FQNEAQ. CDR3 in amino acids: CASSSSSDRLLGGELFF. The CDR3, as DNA: TGTGCCAGCAGCTCGAGCTCGGACAGGCTTCTTGGTGGGGAGCTGTTTTTT.

The genes are TRBV28 and TRBJ2-7; D is possibly TRBD2 (6 bases). Germline V gives CDR1 MDHEN, CDR2 SYDVKM. V lost 6 bases and J 1 base, leaving 16 bases between the germline ends. The CDR3 is 15 residues long. CDR3 bases: TGTGCCAGCAGCTCCGGAGGGCAGCGGTCCTACGAGCAGTACGTC. Encoded protein: CASSSGGQRSYEQYV.

The rearrangement links TRBV3-1 (or the pseudogene TRBV3-2) to TRBJ1-2; 9 bases align to TRBD1. The CDR3 spans 14 residues. Per germline, CDR1 LGHDT and CDR2 YNNKEL (reference sequence). J gave up 8 bases and V 0 bases, and 4 bases lay outside the gene matches. CDR3 coding DNA: TGTGCCAGCAGCCAAGAACAGGGGGCGCGGGGCTACACCTTC. It is translated as CASSQEQGARGYTF.